The source of this TCR beta chain is a study of beta chain features in type 1 diabetes. Overall study findings and caveats: A moderate, significant TCRB CDR3 shortening appeared in type 1 diabetes across four CD4+ subsets.

Every bit of the isolated RNA underwent reverse transcription, so sequencing read expressed TCRB transcripts. TCRdb's copy holds only in-frame clones and misses some; the assay was immunoSEQ multiplex PCR. The table shows hundreds of thousands of clones, with roughly 13% occurring only once. As regards this clone: The antigen remains unidentified.

V was pared by 6 bases and J by 6 bases, with 9 bases between. Germline CDR1 reads SQVTM; CDR2 reads ANQGSEA. The CDR3 has 11 amino acids. The chain recombines TRBV29-1 with TRBJ2-4, with no clear D. The receptor was derived from a man younger than 35 with type 1 diabetes. Sequenced material: naive CD4+ T cells from blood. CDR3 nucleotide sequence: TGCAGCGTGGTGCGAGGAAACATTCAGTACTTC. This encodes CSVVRGNIQYF.